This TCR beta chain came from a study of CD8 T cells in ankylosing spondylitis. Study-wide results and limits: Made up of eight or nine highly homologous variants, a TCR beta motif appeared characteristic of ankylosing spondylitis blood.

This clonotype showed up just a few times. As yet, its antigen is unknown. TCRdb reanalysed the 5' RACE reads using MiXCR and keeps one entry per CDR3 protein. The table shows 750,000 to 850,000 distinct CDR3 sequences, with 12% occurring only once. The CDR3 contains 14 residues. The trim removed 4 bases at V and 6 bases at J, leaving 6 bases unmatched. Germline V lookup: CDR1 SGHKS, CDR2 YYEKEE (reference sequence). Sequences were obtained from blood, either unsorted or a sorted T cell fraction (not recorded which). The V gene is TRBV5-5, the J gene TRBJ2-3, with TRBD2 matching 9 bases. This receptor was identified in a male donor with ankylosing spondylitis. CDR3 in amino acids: CASSPLAGADTQYF. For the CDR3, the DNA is TGTGCCAGCAGCCCACTAGCGGGTGCCGATACGCAGTATTTT.